Below, 8 T cell receptor beta chains from the same sample are listed, as sequenced in a study of blood T cells in healthy people across ages. It was with a sample-barcoded 5' primer and a J-beta primer mix that a second PCR of roughly 7 to 12 cycles was run. MiXCR, run by TCRdb on the 5' RACE reads, gives a single entry per CDR3 protein. The sample lists under 1 million distinct CDR3 sequences, around 42% occurring once. The sequenced sample consisted of blood. The receptors here all came from a man in his fifties or sixties in good health.

This clonotype was found a few times. The V call is TRBV4-3, the J call TRBJ2-1; weak D call: TRBD2 (5 bases). This CDR3 region has 18 residues. Germline CDR1 is LGHNA and CDR2 is YSLEER. The V gene lost 1 base and the J gene lost 0 bases, with 16 bases spanning the gap. CDR3 coding DNA: TGCGCCAGCAGCCAAGGGGGTTGGACTCCGAGCTCCTACAATGAGCAGTTCTTC. This gives the protein CASSQGGWTPSSYNEQFF.

V is TRBV29-1 and J is TRBJ1-2; weak D call: TRBD1 (5 bases). V was cut by 4 bases and J by 5 bases, with 11 bases left in between. The CDR3 is 12 residues long. CDR1 SQVTM and CDR2 ANQGSEA come from the germline V gene. The CDR3 DNA sequence: TGCAGCGTTGGGGGAGGGGCGTATGGCTACACCTTC. It yields the protein CSVGGGAYGYTF.

This clonotype turned up a few times. This chain uses TRBV20-1 with TRBJ1-5, with a weak D call TRBD1 (5 bases). CDR1 is DFQATT and CDR2 is SNEGSKA in the germline V gene (reference sequence). Trimming removed 3 bases at V and 7 bases at J, with 13 bases between. The CDR3 runs 13 residues. The CDR3 DNA is TGCAGTGCTAGGCCCAGGGTAGGCCAGCCCCAGCATTTT. Protein product: CSARPRVGQPQHF.

This clonotype was picked up a small number of times. The chain couples TRBV20-1 to TRBJ2-3, with D unclear. This CDR3 has 13 residues. Germline CDR1 reads DFQATT; CDR2 reads SNEGSKA (reference sequence). With 8 bases removed from V and 6 bases from J, the gap between germline ends came to 18 bases. CDR3 coding DNA: TGCAGTCCTGGGGAACCTCAGACGGATACGCAGTATTTT. Its translation is CSPGEPQTDTQYF.

This clonotype has at least ten counts. The rearrangement links TRBV29-1 to TRBJ2-5; TRBD1 matches 9 bases. This CDR3 comprises 16 residues. Per the germline V gene, CDR1 is SQVTM and CDR2 is ANQGSEA. With 2 bases clipped from V and 2 bases from J, the junction kept 9 bases outside the gene matches. The CDR3 loop reads CSVEHTGTGRQETQYF. DNA of the CDR3: TGCAGCGTTGAACATACCGGGACAGGGCGGCAAGAGACCCAGTACTTC.

The gene calls are TRBV7-9 and TRBJ2-7, with 8 bases aligning to TRBD1. The J call is in doubt because the DNA end fits TRBJ2-5 better. Germline CDR1 SEHNR, CDR2 FQNEAQ (reference sequence). This CDR3 has 16 amino acids. CDR3: CASSYSSGGKFGTQYF. The DNA for the CDR3 is TGTGCCAGCAGCTATTCCTCAGGGGGCAAGTTCGGGACCCAGTACTTC.

The V gene is TRBV5-1, the J gene TRBJ1-6; no clear D gene. The CDR3 length is 12 residues. The V and J ends lost 5 bases and 8 bases respectively, with 8 bases between them. Looked up from germline, CDR1 is SGHRS and CDR2 is YFSETQ. CDR3 in amino acids: CASSTDDSPLHF. DNA of the CDR3: TGCGCCAGCAGTACTGATGATTCACCCCTCCACTTT.

V gene TRBV20-1 combines with J gene TRBJ2-7; 9 nucleotides agree with TRBD1. Germline V gene data show CDR1 as DFQATT and CDR2 as SNEGSKA (reference sequence). J gave up 4 bases and V 6 bases, and 7 bases lay outside the gene matches. This CDR3 region has 13 residues. CDR3 in DNA: TGCAGTGCCCCGGACAGGGGACGGTACGAGCAGTACTTC. Protein product: CSAPDRGRYEQYF.